This T cell receptor (beta chain) was sequenced for a study of T cells after yellow fever vaccination (dated by TCRdb to about 2019). Background on the whole study: The SMART-Seq v4 Ultra Low Input RNA kit was used to prepare libraries from fractions with low cell numbers. Blood was drawn at multiple timepoints before and after primary and secondary immunization, with bulk PBMC replicates and cell subsets isolated. To follow T-cell clones before and after both primary and booster YFV17D yellow fever vaccination, bulk TCR alpha and beta repertoires underwent longitudinal sequencing. Two healthy male donors, one aged 18 to 29 and one aged 30 to 40 years, made up the cohort.

Results the study describes overall, beyond this receptor: Computational filtering was needed because FACS-sorted repertoires could contain abundant contaminating clonotypes from the bulk population. Compared with the primary T-cell response, the secondary T-cell response was weaker but faster, peaking on day 5 rather than day 15. Because only a couple of donors were included in the study, the extent to which the findings can be generalized is limited. A small share of clonotypes occurred in both CD4 and CD8 compartments, likely arising from convergent recombination. Most clones expanded after primary vaccination (96% of CD4 and around nine tenths of CD8) were re-detected after the booster, suggesting that broad memory maintenance occurred.

Trimming removed 3 bases from V and 1 base from J, leaving 10 bases between the germline ends. The germline V gene (reference sequence) provides CDR1 DFQATT and CDR2 SNEGSKA. Counted from cysteine to phenylalanine, this CDR3 has 15 amino acids. The only DNA kept is the CDR3, 45 bases in frame from the first base. Interpreted using the paper, the treatment or condition label stands for: live attenuated yellow fever vaccine strain. A standard Ficoll-Paque protocol was used to isolate PBMCs from peripheral blood. CD4 and CD8 T-cell fractions were isolated with Dynabeads CD4 and CD8 positive selection kits. RNA was extracted with TriZol from bulk PBMCs, CD4 and CD8 fractions, and dextramer-positive and dextramer-negative fractions. The sample holds a few counts of this clonotype. Its cognate antigen has yet to be identified. Nothing much larger sits one base from this clone, and base qualities are not available.

Sequencing was carried out with an Illumina NovaSeq 6000. TCR cDNA was made using 5'RACE template switching, a step that added a universal primer site and unique molecular identifiers. Priming of cDNA synthesis was performed from both the TCR alpha and TCR beta constant segments. Library amplification involved two PCR steps, and the second step added sample barcodes and sequencing adapters. Libraries were sequenced on Illumina HiSeq 2500 (2x100 bp) or NovaSeq (2x150 bp). The paper's processing steps were these. MIGEC was used to demultiplex reads and collapse the reads into UMI consensus sequences, and MiXCR was used for V(D)J alignment. Vaccine-responding clonotypes were identified with edgeR using replicate PBMC samples, with FDR below 0.01 and a log2 fold change above 5 up to day 15 being required. Bulk clonotypes were assigned CD4 or CD8 identity according to which sequenced CD4 or CD8 repertoire held them at higher abundance. The public reads were reanalyzed by TCRdb: fastp trimming at Q25, MiXCR alignment, in-frame beta chains only. Every CDR3 protein is listed once, alongside the most common genes and DNA of its rows. It is TCRdb's table, rather than the study itself, that gives the V and J calls and clone size. In this sample the table shows under 250,000 distinct CDR3 sequences, 3.2% of which occur a single time. The leading ten clones occupy approximately 3.5% of the sample.

The sequence joins TRBV20-1 to TRBJ2-6; the D gene assignment is ambiguous. The source material was CD4+ T cells sorted from PBMCs, sampled 10 days after the yellow fever booster vaccination. The source is a young man who received the YFV17D yellow fever vaccine. The DNA is as follows: TGCAGTGCTAGTCCCATTTCTTCTGGGGCCAACGTCCTGACTTTC. This gives the protein CSASPISSGANVLTF.